The 19 T cell receptor beta chains given below trace back to one sample, sequenced in a study of shared clonotypes between healthy human individuals. The table came from immunoSEQ multiplex PCR; TCRdb's copy has only in-frame clones and leaves some out. The profile shows approximately 1,500,000 clones, 95% to 99% of them singletons. Material: naive CD4+ T cells sorted from blood. Indicated subset: CD45RA+ positively selected. The receptors originated from a man aged 30 to 39 in good health.

The chain has TRBV4-3 and TRBJ1-4; the D gene is possibly TRBD1 (5 bases). V gave up 0 bases and J gave up 0 bases, with 20 bases separating them. CDR1 is LGHNA, CDR2 YSLEER, per germline. The CDR3 extends over 20 amino acids. The CDR3 coding sequence is TGCGCCAGCAGCCAAGATATGTGGGGCGCTGATATTGCAACTAATGAAAAACTGTTTTTT. As protein: CASSQDMWGADIATNEKLFF.

The rearrangement uses TRBV5-1 and TRBJ2-3, with D uncertain. CDR1 SGHRS and CDR2 YFSETQ come from the germline V gene. CDR3 size: 12 residues. Trimming removed 0 bases at V and 8 bases at J, with 7 bases between. CDR3 in DNA: TGCGCCAGCAGCTTGGAAGGGTCTACGCAGTATTTT. Protein: CASSLEGSTQYF.

The CDR3 loop reads CASSPPEGGPANEQFF. DNA for the CDR3: TGTGCCAGCTCACCTCCGGAGGGAGGGCCAGCGAATGAGCAGTTCTTC. V usage is TRBV18 and J usage is TRBJ2-1; 7 bases map to TRBD2. Germline assignment: CDR1 KGHSH and CDR2 LQKENI. This CDR3 contains 16 residues. The J segment lost 7 bases and the V segment lost 3 bases, leaving 12 bases of the junction unmatched.

The CDR3 spells CASSYPDSKDEQYF. CDR3 DNA: TGTGCCAGCAGTTACCCGGACAGTAAGGACGAGCAGTACTTC. This sequence joins TRBV6-6 and TRBJ2-7, with D perhaps TRBD1 (6 bases). V dropped 2 bases and J dropped 5 bases, with 13 bases sitting between them. The length of the CDR3 is 14 residues. Germline CDR1 and CDR2: MNHNY and SVGAGI (reference sequence).

The CDR3 DNA reads as TGTGCCAGCAGTTCGGGGGATAGGATCCTCACAGATACGCAGTATTTT. This codes for CASSSGDRILTDTQYF. This chain connects TRBV6-5 to TRBJ2-3; a possible D gene is TRBD2 (6 bases). Germline lookup yields CDR1 MNHEY and CDR2 SVGAGI. The germline V and J ends were trimmed by 4 bases and 2 bases, with 16 bases remaining between them. CDR3 length: 16 amino acids.

The CDR3 sequence is CAWSIAGTSGRRRSYNEQFF. CDR3 DNA sequence: TGTGCCTGGAGTATTGCCGGGACTAGCGGGAGAAGGAGGTCCTACAATGAGCAGTTCTTC. V is TRBV30 and J is TRBJ2-1, with 14 bases matching TRBD2. Germline values: CDR1 GTSNPN, CDR2 SVGIG (reference sequence). CDR3 length equals 20 residues. V trimming: 2 bases; J trimming: 1 base; junction bases outside the gene matches: 13. Full variable domain (missing parts from reference TRBV30 and TRBJ2-1): SQTIHQWPATLVQPVGSPLSLECTVEGTSNPNLYWYRQAAGRGLQLLFYSVGIGQISSEVPQNLSASRPQDRQFILSSKKLLLSDSGFYLCAWSIAGTSGRRRSYNEQFFGPGTRLTVL.

This chain links TRBV9 with TRBJ2-7, with 10 bases fitting TRBD1. The ends lost 2 bases at V and 2 bases at J; junction bases unmatched: 4. This CDR3 has 15 amino acids. Germline V gene data show CDR1 as SGDLS and CDR2 as YYNGEE. CDR3: CASSVGQGVPYEQYF. Written as DNA, the CDR3 is TGTGCCAGCAGCGTCGGACAGGGGGTCCCCTACGAGCAGTACTTC.

The chain uses TRBV28 and TRBJ2-5, with D possibly being TRBD1 (6 bases). V shed 5 bases and J shed 5 bases, with 12 bases lying between them. Germline CDR1 reads MDHEN; CDR2 reads SYDVKM. The CDR3 runs to 13 residues. CDR3 nucleotides: TGTGCCAGCAGTCGAACAGGGTCCGAGACCCAGTACTTC. Translation gives CASSRTGSETQYF.

This rearrangement joins TRBV29-1 to TRBJ2-3, with TRBD2 matching over 10 bases. V shed 4 bases and J 3 bases; nucleotides not matched to a gene: 7. The CDR3 runs 15 residues. From germline, CDR1 is SQVTM and CDR2 ANQGSEA. In nucleotides, the CDR3 is TGCAGCGTTGCGGGACTAGCGAAGAGTACAGATACGCAGTATTTT. Translation: CSVAGLAKSTDTQYF.

The genes are TRBV18 and TRBJ2-1, with TRBD1 matching over 7 bases. Unmatched junction bases numbered 9, after V lost 3 bases and J lost 7 bases. The CDR3 is 15 amino acids. Germline CDR1 KGHSH, CDR2 LQKENI. The CDR3 sequence is CASSPDRVNGNEQFF. The CDR3 bases are TGTGCCAGCTCACCCGACAGGGTAAACGGGAATGAGCAGTTCTTC.

This clone was picked up one time. The chain recombines TRBV2 with TRBJ2-3, with D perhaps TRBD1 or TRBD2 (5 bases each). Germline assignment: CDR1 SNHLY and CDR2 FYNNEI. The CDR3 loop spans 15 amino acids. V was cut by 3 bases and J by 1 base, with 11 bases left in between. In DNA form, the CDR3 reads TGTGCCAGCAGTGACGTGGGACCCGGCACAGATACGCAGTATTTT. Protein sequence: CASSDVGPGTDTQYF.

The rearrangement joins TRBV29-1 to TRBJ1-2; TRBD1 might be the D (6 bases). Germline loops: CDR1 SQVTM, CDR2 ANQGSEA. The germline V and J ends were trimmed by 6 bases and 1 base, with 9 bases remaining between them. This CDR3 is built from 12 residues. CDR3 amino acids: CSVDSNNYGYTF. DNA for the CDR3: TGCAGCGTGGACAGTAATAACTATGGCTACACCTTC.

Remarks on this clone: The sample contains more than one DNA sequence encoding this CDR3. V and J are TRBV28 and TRBJ1-3; D remains ambiguous. This CDR3 contains 14 residues. The germline V gene encodes CDR1 MDHEN and CDR2 SYDVKM. The V end lost 2 bases, the J end lost 1 base, and 6 bases lay between the germline ends. The CDR3 DNA reads as TGTGCCAGCAGTTTAGTAGGATCTGGAAACACCATATATTTT. It codes for CASSLVGSGNTIYF.

The chain links TRBV6-5 to TRBJ1-5; no clear D gene. The CDR3 covers 14 residues. V gave up 6 bases and J gave up 4 bases, with 13 bases separating them. CDR1 and CDR2 (germline): MNHEY, SVGAGI. The CDR3 DNA sequence: TGTGCCAGCAGAGAAGCCCCGGGAAATCAGCCCCAGCATTTT. Amino acids: CASREAPGNQPQHF.

The V call is TRBV5-8, the J call TRBJ1-4; D is unclear. Deletions cut 4 bases from V and 3 bases from J, with 13 bases between. CDR3 size: 15 residues. In germline, CDR1 is SGHTS, CDR2 YDEGEE. The CDR3 loop is CASSLTGKANEKLFF. The CDR3 DNA reads as TGTGCCAGCAGCCTAACCGGGAAGGCTAATGAAAAACTGTTTTTT.

The chain combines TRBV19 with TRBJ2-7, with 9 bases matching TRBD2. Trimming removed 5 bases from V and 1 base from J; junction bases left unmatched: 12. CDR1 and CDR2 from the germline V gene are LNHDA and SQIVND (reference sequence). CDR3 length: 17 amino acids. The CDR3 loop reads CASSFALTSGKSYEQYF. CDR3 sequence (DNA): TGTGCCAGTAGTTTCGCCTTGACTAGCGGAAAGTCCTACGAGCAGTACTTC. Complete variable domain (other parts from reference TRBV19 and TRBJ2-7): DGGITQSPKYLFRKEGQNVTLSCEQNLNHDAMYWYRQDPGQGLRLIYYSQIVNDFQKGDIAEGYSVSREKKESFPLTVTSAQKNPTAFYLCASSFALTSGKSYEQYFGPGTRLTVT.

This chain links TRBV28 with TRBJ2-7; D possibly corresponds to TRBD2 (6 bases). Germline loops: CDR1 MDHEN, CDR2 SYDVKM. Trimming took off 10 bases at V and 2 bases at J, with 18 bases between the two ends. The CDR3 consists of 14 residues. This chain's CDR3 is CATIRDSLAYEQYF. CDR3 nucleotide sequence: TGTGCCACCATCCGGGACTCCCTCGCCTACGAGCAGTACTTC. The entire variable domain, with the rest obtained from reference TRBV28 and TRBJ2-7, is as follows: DVKVTQSSRYLVKRTGEKVFLECVQDMDHENMFWYRQDPGLGLRLIYFSYDVKMKEKGDIPEGYSVSREKKERFSLILESASTNQTSMYLCATIRDSLAYEQYFGPGTRLTVT.

The V gene is TRBV28, the J gene TRBJ1-1; maybe TRBD1 (5 bases). V gave up 3 bases and J gave up 7 bases, with 15 bases separating them. The germline V gene has CDR1 MDHEN and CDR2 SYDVKM. The CDR3 has 14 residues. The CDR3 DNA sequence: TGTGCCAGCAGTTTTTCCTCCCCGGGGCGTGAAGCTTTCTTT. It translates to CASSFSSPGREAFF.

The chain joins TRBV18 to TRBJ1-1, with D possibly being TRBD1 (5 bases). From germline, CDR1 is KGHSH and CDR2 LQKENI. Trimming shortened V by 3 bases and J by 5 bases, and 16 bases separated the two germline ends. The CDR3 totals 15 residues. The CDR3 DNA reads TGTGCCAGCTCACCTACTAGGGGAGGAAGGACTGAAGCTTTCTTT. Residues: CASSPTRGGRTEAFF.